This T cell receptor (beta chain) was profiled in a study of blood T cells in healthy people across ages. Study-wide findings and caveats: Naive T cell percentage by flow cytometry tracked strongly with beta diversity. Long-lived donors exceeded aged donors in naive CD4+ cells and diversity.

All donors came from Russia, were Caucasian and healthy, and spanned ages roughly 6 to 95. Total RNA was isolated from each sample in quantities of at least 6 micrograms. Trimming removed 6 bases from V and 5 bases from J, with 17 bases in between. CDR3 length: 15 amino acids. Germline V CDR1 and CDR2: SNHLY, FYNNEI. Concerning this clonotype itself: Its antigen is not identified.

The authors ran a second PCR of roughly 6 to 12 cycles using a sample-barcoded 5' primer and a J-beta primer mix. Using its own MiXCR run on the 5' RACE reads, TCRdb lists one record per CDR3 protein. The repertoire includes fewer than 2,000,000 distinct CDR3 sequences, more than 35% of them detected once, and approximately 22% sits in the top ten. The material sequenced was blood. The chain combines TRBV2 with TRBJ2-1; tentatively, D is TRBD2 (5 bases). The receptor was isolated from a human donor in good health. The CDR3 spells CASSPSTGRDNEQFF. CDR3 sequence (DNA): TGTGCCAGCAGCCCCTCGACGGGGAGAGACAATGAGCAGTTCTTC.